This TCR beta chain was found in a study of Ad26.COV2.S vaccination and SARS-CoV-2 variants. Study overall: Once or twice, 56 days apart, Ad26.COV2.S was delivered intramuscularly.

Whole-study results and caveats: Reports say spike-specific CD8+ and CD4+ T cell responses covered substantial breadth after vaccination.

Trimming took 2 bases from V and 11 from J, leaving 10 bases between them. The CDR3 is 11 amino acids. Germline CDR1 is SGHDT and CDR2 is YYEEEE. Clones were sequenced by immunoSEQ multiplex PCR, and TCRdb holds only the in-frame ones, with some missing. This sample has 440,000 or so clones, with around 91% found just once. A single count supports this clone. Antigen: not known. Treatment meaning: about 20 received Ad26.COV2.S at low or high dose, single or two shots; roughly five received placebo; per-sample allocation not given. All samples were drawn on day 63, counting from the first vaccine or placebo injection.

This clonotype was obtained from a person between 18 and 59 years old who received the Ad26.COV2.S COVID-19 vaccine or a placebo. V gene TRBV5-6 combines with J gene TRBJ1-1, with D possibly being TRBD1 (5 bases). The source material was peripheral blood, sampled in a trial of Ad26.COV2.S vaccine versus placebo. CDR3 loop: CASSLAGTAFF. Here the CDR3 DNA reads TGTGCCAGCAGCTTAGCAGGGACGGCTTTCTTT. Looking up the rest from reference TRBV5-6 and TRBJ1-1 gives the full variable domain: DAGVTQSPTHLIKTRGQQVTLRCSPKSGHDTVSWYQQALGQGPQFIFQYYEEEERQRGNFPDRFSGHQFPNYSSELNVNALLLGDSALYLCASSLAGTAFFGQGTRLTVV.